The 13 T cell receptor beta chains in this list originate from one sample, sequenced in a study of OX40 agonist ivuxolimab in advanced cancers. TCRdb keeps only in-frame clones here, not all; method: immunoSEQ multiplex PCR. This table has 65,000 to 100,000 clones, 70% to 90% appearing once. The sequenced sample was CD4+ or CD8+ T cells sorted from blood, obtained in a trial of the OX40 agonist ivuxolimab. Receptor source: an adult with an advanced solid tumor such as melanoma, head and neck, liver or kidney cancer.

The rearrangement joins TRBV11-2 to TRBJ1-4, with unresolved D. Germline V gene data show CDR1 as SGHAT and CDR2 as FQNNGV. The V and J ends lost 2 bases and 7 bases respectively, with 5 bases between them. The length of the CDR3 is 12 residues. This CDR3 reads CASSLMAEKLFF. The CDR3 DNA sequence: TGTGCCAGCAGCTTAATGGCTGAAAAACTGTTTTTT. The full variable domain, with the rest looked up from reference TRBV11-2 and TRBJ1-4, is EAGVAQSPRYKIIEKRQSVAFWCNPISGHATLYWYQQILGQGPKLLIQFQNNGVVDDSQLPKDRFSAERLKGVDSTLKIQPAKLEDSAVYLCASSLMAEKLFFGSGTQLSVL.

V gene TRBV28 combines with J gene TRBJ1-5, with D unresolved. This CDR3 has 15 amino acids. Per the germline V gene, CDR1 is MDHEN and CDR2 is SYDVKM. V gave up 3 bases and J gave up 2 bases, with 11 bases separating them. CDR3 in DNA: TGTGCCAGCAGTTTGCCTCTTGGACGCAATCAGCCCCAGCATTTT. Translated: CASSLPLGRNQPQHF.

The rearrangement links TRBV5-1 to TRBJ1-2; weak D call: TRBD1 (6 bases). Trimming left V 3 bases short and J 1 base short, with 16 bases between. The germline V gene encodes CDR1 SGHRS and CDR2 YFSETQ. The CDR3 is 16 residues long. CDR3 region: CASSSRRGNLNYGYTF. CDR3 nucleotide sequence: TGCGCCAGCAGCTCCCGGAGGGGGAACCTTAACTATGGCTACACCTTC.

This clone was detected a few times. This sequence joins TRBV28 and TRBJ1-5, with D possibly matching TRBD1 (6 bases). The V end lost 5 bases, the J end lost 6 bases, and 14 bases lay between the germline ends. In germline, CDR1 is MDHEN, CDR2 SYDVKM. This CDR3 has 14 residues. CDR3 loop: CASSGIRDIQPQHF. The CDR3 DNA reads TGTGCCAGCAGTGGAATCCGGGACATTCAGCCCCAGCATTTT.

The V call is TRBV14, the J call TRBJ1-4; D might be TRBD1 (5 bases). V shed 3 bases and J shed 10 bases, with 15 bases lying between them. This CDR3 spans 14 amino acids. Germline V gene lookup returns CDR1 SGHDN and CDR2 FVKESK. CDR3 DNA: TGTGCCAGCAGCCAGGCAGGGTGGGCGAGAAAACTGTTTTTT. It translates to CASSQAGWARKLFF.

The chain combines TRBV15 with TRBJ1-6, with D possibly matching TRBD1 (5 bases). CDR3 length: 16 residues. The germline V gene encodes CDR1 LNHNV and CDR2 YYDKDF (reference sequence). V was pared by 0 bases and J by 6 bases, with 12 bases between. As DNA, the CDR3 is TGTGCCACCAGCAGAGAATCCCCGGGGGTTAATTCACCCCTCCACTTT. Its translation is CATSRESPGVNSPLHF.

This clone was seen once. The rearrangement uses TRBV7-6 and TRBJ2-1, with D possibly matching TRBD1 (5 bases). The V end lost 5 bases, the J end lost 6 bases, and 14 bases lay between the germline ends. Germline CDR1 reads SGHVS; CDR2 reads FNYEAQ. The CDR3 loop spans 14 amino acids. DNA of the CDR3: TGTGCCAGCAGCCGTGGACACTTAACCAATGAGCAGTTCTTC. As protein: CASSRGHLTNEQFF.

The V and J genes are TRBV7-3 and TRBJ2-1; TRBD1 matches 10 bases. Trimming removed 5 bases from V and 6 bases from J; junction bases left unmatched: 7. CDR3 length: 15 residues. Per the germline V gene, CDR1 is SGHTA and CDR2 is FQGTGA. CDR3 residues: CASSPPGTGVNEQFF. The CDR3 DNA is TGTGCCAGCAGCCCACCCGGGACAGGGGTCAATGAGCAGTTCTTC.

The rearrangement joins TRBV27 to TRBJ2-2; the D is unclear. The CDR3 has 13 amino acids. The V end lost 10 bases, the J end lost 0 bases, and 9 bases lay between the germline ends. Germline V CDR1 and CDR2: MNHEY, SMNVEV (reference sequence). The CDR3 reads CAIRRPNTGELFF. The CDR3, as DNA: TGTGCCATACGACGGCCGAACACCGGGGAGCTGTTTTTT.

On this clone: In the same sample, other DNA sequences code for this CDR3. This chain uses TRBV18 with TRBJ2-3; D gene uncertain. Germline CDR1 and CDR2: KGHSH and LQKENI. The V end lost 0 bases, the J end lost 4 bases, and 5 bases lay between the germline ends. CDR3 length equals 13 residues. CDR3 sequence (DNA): TGTGCCAGCTCACCACCCACAGCAGATACGCAGTATTTT. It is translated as CASSPPTADTQYF. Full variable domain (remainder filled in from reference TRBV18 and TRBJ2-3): NAGVMQNPRHLVRRRGQEARLRCSPMKGHSHVYWYRQLPEEGLKFMVYLQKENIIDESGMPKERFSAEFPKEGPSILRIQQVVRGDSAAYFCASSPPTADTQYFGPGTRLTVL.

In DNA, the CDR3 is TGTGCCACCAGCAGAGGGGGGAGTAGCAATCAGCCCCAGCATTTT. Its protein is CATSRGGSSNQPQHF. The V and J genes are TRBV15 and TRBJ1-5; the D gene is possibly TRBD1 (5 bases). Trimming took off 1 base at V and 0 bases at J, with 7 bases between the two ends. Germline lookup yields CDR1 LNHNV and CDR2 YYDKDF (reference sequence). This CDR3 comprises 15 residues.

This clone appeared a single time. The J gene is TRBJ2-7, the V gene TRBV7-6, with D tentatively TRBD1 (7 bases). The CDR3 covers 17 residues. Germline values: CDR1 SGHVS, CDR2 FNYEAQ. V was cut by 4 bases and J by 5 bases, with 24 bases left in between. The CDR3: CASSSNFRQGGPHEQYF. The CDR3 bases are TGTGCCAGCAGCTCGAATTTTCGACAGGGAGGCCCGCACGAGCAGTACTTC.

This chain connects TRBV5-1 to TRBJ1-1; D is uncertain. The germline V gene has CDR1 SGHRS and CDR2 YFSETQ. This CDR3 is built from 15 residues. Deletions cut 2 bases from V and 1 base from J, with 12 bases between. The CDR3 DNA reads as TGCGCCAGCAGCTTAACGATGGTACAGAACACTGAAGCTTTCTTT. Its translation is CASSLTMVQNTEAFF.